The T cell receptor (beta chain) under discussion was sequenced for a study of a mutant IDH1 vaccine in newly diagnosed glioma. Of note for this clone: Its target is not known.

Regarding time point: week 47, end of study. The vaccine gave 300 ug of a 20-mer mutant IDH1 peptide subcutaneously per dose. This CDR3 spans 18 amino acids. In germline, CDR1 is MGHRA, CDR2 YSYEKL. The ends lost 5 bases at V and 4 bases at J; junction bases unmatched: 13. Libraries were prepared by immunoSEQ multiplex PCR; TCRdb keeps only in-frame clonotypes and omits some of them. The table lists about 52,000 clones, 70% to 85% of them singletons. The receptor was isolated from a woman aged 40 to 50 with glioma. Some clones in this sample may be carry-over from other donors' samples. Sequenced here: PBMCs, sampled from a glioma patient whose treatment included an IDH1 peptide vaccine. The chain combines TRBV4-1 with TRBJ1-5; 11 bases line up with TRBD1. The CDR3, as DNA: TGCGCCAGCAGCACCCCGACGGGACAGGGGGATCGGAATCAGCCCCAGCATTTT. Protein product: CASSTPTGQGDRNQPQHF.